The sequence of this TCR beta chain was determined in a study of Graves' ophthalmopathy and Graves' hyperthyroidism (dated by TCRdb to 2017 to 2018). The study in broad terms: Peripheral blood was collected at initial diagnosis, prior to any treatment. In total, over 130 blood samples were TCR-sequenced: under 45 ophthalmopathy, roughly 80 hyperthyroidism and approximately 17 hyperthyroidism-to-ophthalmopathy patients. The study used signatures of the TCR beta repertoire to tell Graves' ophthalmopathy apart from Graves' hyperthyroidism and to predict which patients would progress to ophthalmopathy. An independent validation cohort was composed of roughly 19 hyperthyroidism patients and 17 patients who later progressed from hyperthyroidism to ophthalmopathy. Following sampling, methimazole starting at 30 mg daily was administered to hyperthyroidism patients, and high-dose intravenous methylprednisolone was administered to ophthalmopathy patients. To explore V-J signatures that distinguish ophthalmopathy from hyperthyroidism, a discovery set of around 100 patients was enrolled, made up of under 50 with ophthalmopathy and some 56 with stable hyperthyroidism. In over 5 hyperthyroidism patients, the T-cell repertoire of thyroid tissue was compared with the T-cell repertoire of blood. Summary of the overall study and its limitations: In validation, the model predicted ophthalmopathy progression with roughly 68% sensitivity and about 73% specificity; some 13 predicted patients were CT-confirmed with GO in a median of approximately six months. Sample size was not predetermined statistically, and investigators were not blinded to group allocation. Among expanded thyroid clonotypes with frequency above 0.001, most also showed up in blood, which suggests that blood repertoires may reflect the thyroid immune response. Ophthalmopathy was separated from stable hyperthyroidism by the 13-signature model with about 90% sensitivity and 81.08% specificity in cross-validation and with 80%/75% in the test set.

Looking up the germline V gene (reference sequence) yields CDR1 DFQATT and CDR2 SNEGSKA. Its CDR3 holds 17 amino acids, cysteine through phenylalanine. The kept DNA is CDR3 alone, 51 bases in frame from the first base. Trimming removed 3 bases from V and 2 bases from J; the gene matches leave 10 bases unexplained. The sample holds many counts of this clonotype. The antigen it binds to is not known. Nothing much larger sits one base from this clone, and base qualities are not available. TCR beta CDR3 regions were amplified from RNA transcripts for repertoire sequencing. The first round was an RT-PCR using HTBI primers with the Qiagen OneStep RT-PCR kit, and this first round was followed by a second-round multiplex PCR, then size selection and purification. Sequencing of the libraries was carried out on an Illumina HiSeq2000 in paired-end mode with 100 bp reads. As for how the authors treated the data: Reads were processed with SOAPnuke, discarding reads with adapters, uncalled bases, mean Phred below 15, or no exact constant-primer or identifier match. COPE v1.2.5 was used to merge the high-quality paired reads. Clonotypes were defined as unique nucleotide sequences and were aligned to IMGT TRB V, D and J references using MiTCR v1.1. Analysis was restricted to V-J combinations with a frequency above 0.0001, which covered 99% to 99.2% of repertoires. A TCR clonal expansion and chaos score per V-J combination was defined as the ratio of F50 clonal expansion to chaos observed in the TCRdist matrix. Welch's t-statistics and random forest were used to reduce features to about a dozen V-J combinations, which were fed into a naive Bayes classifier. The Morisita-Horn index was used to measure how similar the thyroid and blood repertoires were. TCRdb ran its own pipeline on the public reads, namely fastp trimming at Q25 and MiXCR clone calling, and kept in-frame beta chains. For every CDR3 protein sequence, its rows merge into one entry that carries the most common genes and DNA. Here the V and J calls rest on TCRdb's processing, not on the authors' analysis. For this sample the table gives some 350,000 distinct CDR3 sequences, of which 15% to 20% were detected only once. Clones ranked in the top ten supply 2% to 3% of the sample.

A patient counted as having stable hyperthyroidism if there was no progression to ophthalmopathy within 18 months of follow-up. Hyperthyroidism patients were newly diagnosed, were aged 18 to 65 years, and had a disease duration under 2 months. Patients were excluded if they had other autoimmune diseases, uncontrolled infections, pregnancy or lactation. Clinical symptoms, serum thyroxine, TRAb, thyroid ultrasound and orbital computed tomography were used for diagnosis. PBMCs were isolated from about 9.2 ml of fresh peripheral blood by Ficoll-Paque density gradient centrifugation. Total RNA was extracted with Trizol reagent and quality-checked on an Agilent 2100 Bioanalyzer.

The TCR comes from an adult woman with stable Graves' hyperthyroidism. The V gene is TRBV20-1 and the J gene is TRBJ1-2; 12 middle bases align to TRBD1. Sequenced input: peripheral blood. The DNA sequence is TGCAGTGCTAGGCGGCCGGGACAGGGGGCTTGGAACTATGGCTACACCTTC. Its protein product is CSARRPGQGAWNYGYTF.